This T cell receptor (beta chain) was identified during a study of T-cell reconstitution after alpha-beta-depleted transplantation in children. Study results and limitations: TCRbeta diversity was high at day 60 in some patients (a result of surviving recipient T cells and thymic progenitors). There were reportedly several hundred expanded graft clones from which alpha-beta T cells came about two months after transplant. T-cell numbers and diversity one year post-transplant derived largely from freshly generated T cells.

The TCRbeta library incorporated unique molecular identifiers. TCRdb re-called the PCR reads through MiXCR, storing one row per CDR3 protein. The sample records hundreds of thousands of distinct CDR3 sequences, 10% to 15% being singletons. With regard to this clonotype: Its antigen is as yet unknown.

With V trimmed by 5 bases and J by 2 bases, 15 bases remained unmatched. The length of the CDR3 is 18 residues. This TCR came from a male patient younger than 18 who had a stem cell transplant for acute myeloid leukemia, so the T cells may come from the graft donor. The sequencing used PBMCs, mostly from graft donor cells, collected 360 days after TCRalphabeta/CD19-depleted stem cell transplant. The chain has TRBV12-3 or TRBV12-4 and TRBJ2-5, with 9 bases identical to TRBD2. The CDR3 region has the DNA TGTGCCAGCAGTCCCGAAGGACTAGCGCCGAGTAGTCAAGAGACCCAGTACTTC. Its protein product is CASSPEGLAPSSQETQYF.